This T cell receptor beta chain is from a study of blood T cells in healthy people across ages. Together with a sample-barcoded 5' primer, a J-beta primer mix was included in a second PCR lasting roughly 6 to 12 cycles. Template switching added a 12-random-nucleotide identifier to every cDNA molecule. MiXCR, run by TCRdb on the 5' RACE reads, gives a single entry per CDR3 protein. Of 1,800,000 or so distinct CDR3 sequences listed, about two fifths are singletons. This clonotype was seen only a few times. No antigen is known for it. Points from the study as a whole: The study found TCR beta diversity correlated strongly with naive T cell percentage.

After removal of 2 bases from V and 1 base from J, the junction contained 5 bases not matched to a gene. The CDR3 consists of 16 residues. Germline V gene sequence: CDR1 MRHNA, CDR2 SNTAGT. Sequencing used blood. The TCR originated in a human donor in good health. The chain joins TRBV6-4 to TRBJ2-3, with TRBD2 identical over 8 bases. CDR3: CASSDKRGSRTDTQYF. CDR3 nucleotide sequence: TGTGCCAGCAGTGACAAGCGGGGGTCCCGCACAGATACGCAGTATTTT.